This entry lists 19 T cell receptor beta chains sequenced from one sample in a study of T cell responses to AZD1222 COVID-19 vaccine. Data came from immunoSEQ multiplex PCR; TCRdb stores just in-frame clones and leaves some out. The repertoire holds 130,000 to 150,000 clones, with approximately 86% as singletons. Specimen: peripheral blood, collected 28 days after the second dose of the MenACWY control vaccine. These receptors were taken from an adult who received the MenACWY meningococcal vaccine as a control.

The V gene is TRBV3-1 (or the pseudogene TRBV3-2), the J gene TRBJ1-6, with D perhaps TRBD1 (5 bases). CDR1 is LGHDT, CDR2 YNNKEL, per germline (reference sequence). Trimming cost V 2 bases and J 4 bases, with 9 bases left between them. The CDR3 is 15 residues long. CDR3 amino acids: CASSQKGTYNSPLHF. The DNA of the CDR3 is TGTGCCAGCAGCCAAAAGGGGACTTATAATTCACCCCTCCACTTT.

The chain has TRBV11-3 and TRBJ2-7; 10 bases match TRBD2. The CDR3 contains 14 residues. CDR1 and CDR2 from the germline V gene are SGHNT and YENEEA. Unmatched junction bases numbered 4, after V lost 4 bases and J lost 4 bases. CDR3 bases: TGTGCCAGCAGCTGGACTAGCGGATTGTACGAGCAGTACTTC. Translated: CASSWTSGLYEQYF.

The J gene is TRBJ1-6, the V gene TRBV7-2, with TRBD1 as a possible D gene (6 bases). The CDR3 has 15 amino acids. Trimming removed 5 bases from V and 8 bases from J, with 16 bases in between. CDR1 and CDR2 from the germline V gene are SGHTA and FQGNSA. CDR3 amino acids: CASSLTRDIDSPLHF. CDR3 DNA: TGTGCCAGCAGCCTGACCCGGGACATCGATTCACCCCTCCACTTT.

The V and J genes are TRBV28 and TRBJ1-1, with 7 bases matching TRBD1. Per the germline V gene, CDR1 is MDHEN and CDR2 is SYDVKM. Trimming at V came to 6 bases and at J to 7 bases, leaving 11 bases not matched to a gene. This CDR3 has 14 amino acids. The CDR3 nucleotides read TGTGCCAGCAGGACATCAGGGACAGTCATTGAAGCTTTCTTT. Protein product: CASRTSGTVIEAFF.

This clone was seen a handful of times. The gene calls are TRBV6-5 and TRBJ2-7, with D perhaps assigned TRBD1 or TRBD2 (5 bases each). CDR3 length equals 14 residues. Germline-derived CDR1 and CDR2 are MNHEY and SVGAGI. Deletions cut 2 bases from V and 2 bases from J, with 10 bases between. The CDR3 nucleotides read TGTGCCAGCAGTTACGGGGGAATTACCTACGAGCAGTACTTC. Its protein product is CASSYGGITYEQYF.

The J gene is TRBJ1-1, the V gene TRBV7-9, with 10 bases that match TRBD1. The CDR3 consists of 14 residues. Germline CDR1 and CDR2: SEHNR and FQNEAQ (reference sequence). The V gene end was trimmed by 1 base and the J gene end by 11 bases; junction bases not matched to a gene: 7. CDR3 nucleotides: TGTGCCAGCAGCTTAGAGACAGGGGGCGTCCTGGCTTTCTTT. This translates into CASSLETGGVLAFF.

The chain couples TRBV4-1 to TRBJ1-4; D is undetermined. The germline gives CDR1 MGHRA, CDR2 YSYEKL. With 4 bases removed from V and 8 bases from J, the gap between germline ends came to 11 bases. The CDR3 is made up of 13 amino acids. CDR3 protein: CASSPLGSEKLFF. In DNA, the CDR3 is TGCGCCAGCAGCCCGTTGGGGAGCGAAAAACTGTTTTTT.

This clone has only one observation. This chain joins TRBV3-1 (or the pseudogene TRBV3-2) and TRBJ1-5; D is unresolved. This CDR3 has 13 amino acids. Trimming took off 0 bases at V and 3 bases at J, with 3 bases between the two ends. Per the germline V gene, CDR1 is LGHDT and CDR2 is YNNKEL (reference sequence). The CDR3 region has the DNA TGTGCCAGCAGCCAAGATAACAATCAGCCCCAGCATTTT. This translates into CASSQDNNQPQHF.

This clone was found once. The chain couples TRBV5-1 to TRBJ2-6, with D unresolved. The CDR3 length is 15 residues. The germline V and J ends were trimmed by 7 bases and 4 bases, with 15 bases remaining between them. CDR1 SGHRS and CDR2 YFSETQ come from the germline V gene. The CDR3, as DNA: TGCGCCAGCGATGACGGGTCGGCCGGGGCCAACGTCCTGACTTTC. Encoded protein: CASDDGSAGANVLTF.

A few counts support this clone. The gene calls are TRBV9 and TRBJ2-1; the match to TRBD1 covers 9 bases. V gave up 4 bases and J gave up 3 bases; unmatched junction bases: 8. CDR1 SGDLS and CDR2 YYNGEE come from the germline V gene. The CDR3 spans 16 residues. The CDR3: CASSPRGQGSYNEQFF. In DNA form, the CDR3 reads TGTGCCAGCAGCCCCCGGGGACAGGGAAGCTACAATGAGCAGTTCTTC.

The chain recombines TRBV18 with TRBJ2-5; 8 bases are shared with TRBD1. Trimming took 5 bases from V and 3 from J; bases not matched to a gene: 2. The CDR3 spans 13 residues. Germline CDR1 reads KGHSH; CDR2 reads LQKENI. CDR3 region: CASSEGQEETQYF. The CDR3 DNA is TGTGCCAGCTCAGAGGGACAGGAAGAGACCCAGTACTTC.

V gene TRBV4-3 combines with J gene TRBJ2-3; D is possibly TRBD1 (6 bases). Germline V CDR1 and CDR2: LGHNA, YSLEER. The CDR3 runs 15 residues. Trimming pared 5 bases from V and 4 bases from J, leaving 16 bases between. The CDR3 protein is CASSSMHGGPDTQYF. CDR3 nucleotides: TGCGCCAGCAGCTCCATGCATGGGGGCCCAGATACGCAGTATTTT.

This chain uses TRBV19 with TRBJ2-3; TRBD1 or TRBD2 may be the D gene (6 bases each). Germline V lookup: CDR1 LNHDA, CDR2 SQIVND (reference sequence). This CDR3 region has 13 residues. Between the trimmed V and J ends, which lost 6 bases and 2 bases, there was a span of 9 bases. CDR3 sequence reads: CASRPGATDTQYF. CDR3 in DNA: TGTGCCAGTAGGCCGGGGGCCACAGATACGCAGTATTTT. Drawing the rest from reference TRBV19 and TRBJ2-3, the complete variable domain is DGGITQSPKYLFRKEGQNVTLSCEQNLNHDAMYWYRQDPGQGLRLIYYSQIVNDFQKGDIAEGYSVSREKKESFPLTVTSAQKNPTAFYLCASRPGATDTQYFGPGTRLTVL.

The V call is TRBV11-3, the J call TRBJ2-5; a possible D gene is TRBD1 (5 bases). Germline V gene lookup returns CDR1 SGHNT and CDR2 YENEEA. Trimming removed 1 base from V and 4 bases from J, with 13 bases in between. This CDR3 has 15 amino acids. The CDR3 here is CASSLGQTELETQYF. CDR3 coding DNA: TGTGCCAGCAGCTTAGGACAGACGGAGCTAGAGACCCAGTACTTC.

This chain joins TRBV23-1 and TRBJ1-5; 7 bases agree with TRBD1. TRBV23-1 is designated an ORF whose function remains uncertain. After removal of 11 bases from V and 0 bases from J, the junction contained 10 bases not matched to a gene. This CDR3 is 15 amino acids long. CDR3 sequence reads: CAGTGQFYSNQPQHF. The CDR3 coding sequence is TGCGCCGGCACGGGACAGTTCTATAGCAATCAGCCCCAGCATTTT.

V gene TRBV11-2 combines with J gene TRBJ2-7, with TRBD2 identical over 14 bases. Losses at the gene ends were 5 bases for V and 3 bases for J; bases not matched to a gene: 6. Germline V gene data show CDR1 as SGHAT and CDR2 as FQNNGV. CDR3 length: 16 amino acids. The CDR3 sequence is CASSQGTSGRGYEQYF. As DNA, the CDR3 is TGTGCCAGCAGCCAAGGGACTAGCGGGAGAGGCTACGAGCAGTACTTC.

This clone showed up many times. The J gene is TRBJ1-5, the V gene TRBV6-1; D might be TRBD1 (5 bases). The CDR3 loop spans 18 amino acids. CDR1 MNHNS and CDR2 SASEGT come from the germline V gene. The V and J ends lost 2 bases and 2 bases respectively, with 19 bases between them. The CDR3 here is CASSEWGGRMRGNQPQHF. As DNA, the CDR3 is TGTGCCAGCAGTGAATGGGGGGGGAGAATGAGGGGCAATCAGCCCCAGCATTTT.

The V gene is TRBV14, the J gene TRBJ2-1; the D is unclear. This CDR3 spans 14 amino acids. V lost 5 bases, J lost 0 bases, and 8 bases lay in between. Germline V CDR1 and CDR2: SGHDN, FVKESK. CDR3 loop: CASSVFGSYNEQFF. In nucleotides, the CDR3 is TGTGCCAGCAGCGTTTTTGGCTCCTACAATGAGCAGTTCTTC.

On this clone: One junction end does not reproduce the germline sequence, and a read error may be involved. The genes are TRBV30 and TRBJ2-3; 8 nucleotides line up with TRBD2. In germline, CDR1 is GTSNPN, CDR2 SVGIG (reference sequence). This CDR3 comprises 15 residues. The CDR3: CAWNFPGGIADTQYF. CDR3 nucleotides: TGTGCCTGGAACTTCCCGGGGGGGATCGCAGACACGCAGTATTTT. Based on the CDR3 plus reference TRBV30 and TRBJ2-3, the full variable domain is SQTIHQWPATLVQPVGSPLSLECTVEGTSNPNLYWYRQAAGRGLQLLFYSVGIGQISSEVPQNLSASRPQDRQFILSSKKLLLSDSGFYLCAWNFPGGIADTQYFGPGTRLTVL.